This T cell receptor beta chain was captured in a study of breast tumors, draining lymph nodes, adjacent tissues (dated by TCRdb to about 2016). With respect to the entire study: The study compared TCR beta repertoires across tumor, adjacent nontumor tissue and axillary lymph nodes from breast cancer patients. The study aimed to assess the relationships and possible T-cell exchange between tumor, surrounding tissue and draining lymph node repertoires in human breast cancer. Points the paper makes about the study in general: Tumor and nontumor tissue repertoires were significantly more similar in luminal-like than in basal-like breast cancer. The data were judged consistent with most tumor T cells deriving from the lymph node and then expanding within tumor tissue. Tumors showed preferential V and J gene usage, and their T-cell repertoire diversity fell below that of lymph nodes yet above that of nontumor tissue. The conclusion that tumor T cells originate in lymph nodes was framed as consistent with a hypothesis rather than directly demonstrated.

Lymph node samples came from the axillary draining lymph nodes of breast cancer patients. At the junction V is shortened by 2 bases and J by 0 bases, with 14 bases in between. As encoded in the germline V gene, CDR1 is MDHEN while CDR2 is SYDVKM. Counted from cysteine to phenylalanine, this CDR3 has 17 amino acids. The entry retains the CDR3 DNA only, 51 bases that are in frame from base 1. This clonotype occurred a few times. Its antigen specificity is not known. No much larger clone is present one base from it, and per-base qualities are unavailable. The sequencer was an Illumina HiSeq 2000. TCR beta chain libraries were generated through multiplex PCR amplification. High-throughput sequencing was used to analyze the amplified TCR beta chain products. Using fastp at Q25 and MiXCR, TCRdb reprocessed the public reads and kept productive beta chains. A single entry per CDR3 protein holds the most common genes and DNA from its merged rows. In all, the sample holds 100,000 to 150,000 distinct CDR3 sequences, and about 20% of those were seen once. Of the sample, roughly 2.8% is held by the ten largest clones.

This chain is built from TRBV28 and TRBJ2-1, with the D call perhaps TRBD1 or TRBD2, as 5 bases match in each case. This TCR derives from a female donor with breast cancer. Some clones in this sample may be carry-over from other donors' samples. Source material: axillary lymph node tissue. The CDR3 protein is CASSLSGDPSSYNEQFF. The DNA reads TGTGCCAGCAGTTTAAGTGGGGACCCCAGCTCCTACAATGAGCAGTTCTTC. With all but the CDR3 taken from the reference TRBV28 and TRBJ2-1 genes, the full variable domain is: DVKVTQSSRYLVKRTGEKVFLECVQDMDHENMFWYRQDPGLGLRLIYFSYDVKMKEKGDIPEGYSVSREKKERFSLILESASTNQTSMYLCASSLSGDPSSYNEQFFGPGTRLTVL.